The rows below give T cell receptor beta chains drawn from one sample of a study of graft-versus-host responses after intestinal transplantation. Only in-frame clones appear in the TCRdb table, and some are missing; sequencing was by immunoSEQ multiplex PCR. The data hold about 13,000 clones, with around two thirds observed a single time. The input for sequencing was ileum tissue, taken 16 days after intestinal transplant. These receptor sequences come from a human patient who received an intestinal transplant, so some T cells may come from the graft donor. CDR3s include the opening cysteine and the closing phenylalanine or tryptophan. The D gene is left open where the match is weak. The size entry is marked missing in some rows and otherwise reads once, few, many or a size class.

v_gene,d_gene,j_gene,abundance,CDR3aa,CDR3nt
TRBV11-2,.,TRBJ1-2,.,CASSYGQLYGHTF,TGTGCCAGCAGCTATGGACAGCTTTATGGCCACACCTTC
TRBV27,TRBD1,TRBJ1-1,.,CASSFPGGQAFF,TGTGCCAGCAGTTTTCCAGGGGGGCAAGCTTTCTTT
TRBV27,TRBD1,TRBJ2-5,.,CASSGDSLLGTQYF,TGTGCCAGCAGTGGGGACAGCCTGTTGGGGACCCAGTACTTC
TRBV15,.,TRBJ1-2,.,CATSRDSTGTRYYGYTF,TGTGCCACCAGCAGAGACAGTACCGGGACAAGATATTATGGCTACACCTTC
TRBV27,.,TRBJ2-7,.,CASSFYFQGGEQYF,TGTGCCAGCAGTTTCTATTTTCAGGGGGGCGAGCAGTACTTC
TRBV28,TRBD1,TRBJ2-7,.,CASRRRGPWEQYF,TGTGCCAGCAGGCGCAGGGGGCCGTGGGAGCAGTACTTC
TRBV18,TRBD2,TRBJ2-7,.,CASSPVTALAGRLYEQYF,TGTGCCAGCTCACCAGTAACCGCACTAGCGGGAAGGCTCTACGAGCAGTACTTC
TRBV7-6,TRBD2,TRBJ2-7,.,CASSYGTSSYEQYF,TGTGCCAGCAGCTATGGGACTAGCTCCTACGAGCAGTACTTC
TRBV5-1,TRBD1,TRBJ2-7,few,CASSPGQGEDEQYF,TGCGCCAGCAGCCCGGGACAGGGGGAGGACGAGCAGTACTTC
TRBV9,TRBD2,TRBJ2-3,.,CASSLPSGGHTDTQYF,TGTGCCAGCAGCTTACCTAGCGGGGGGCACACAGATACGCAGTATTTT
TRBV6-1,.,TRBJ1-1,.,CASSEARGAAEAFF,TGTGCCAGCAGTGAAGCGCGGGGGGCAGCTGAAGCTTTCTTT
TRBV10-3,TRBD2,TRBJ2-1,.,CAISESVGTSGGYEQFF,TGTGCCATCAGTGAGTCGGTGGGGACTAGCGGGGGCTATGAGCAGTTCTTC
TRBV5-1,.,TRBJ2-7,.,CASSNRDSYFQQYF,TGCGCCAGCAGCAACCGGGACTCTTATTTCCAGCAGTACTTC
TRBV7-7,.,TRBJ2-7,.,CASSEGLNYEQYF,TGTGCCAGCAGCGAGGGACTTAACTACGAGCAGTACTTC
TRBV30,.,TRBJ2-5,once,CAWSVPWWLVKETQYF,TGTGCCTGGAGTGTACCTTGGTGGCTAGTCAAAGAGACCCAGTACTTC
TRBV9,TRBD2,TRBJ2-7,.,CASSVGLAGGEQYF,TGTGCCAGCAGCGTCGGACTAGCGGGTGGCGAGCAGTACTTC
TRBV15,TRBD1,TRBJ2-7,.,CATSRQEQGYEQYF,TGTGCCACCAGCAGACAAGAACAGGGGTACGAGCAGTACTTC
TRBV4-1,.,TRBJ2-5,.,CASSQRPGHHDQYF,TGCGCCAGCAGCCAACGCCCGGGACATCATGACCAGTACTTC
TRBV11-2,.,TRBJ2-5,.,CASSSPGWRETQYF,TGTGCCAGCAGCTCCCCCGGCTGGCGGGAGACCCAGTACTTC
TRBV6-5,TRBD1,TRBJ2-7,large,CASTGGASYEQYF,TGTGCCAGCACAGGGGGCGCAAGCTACGAGCAGTACTTC
TRBV5-1,TRBD1,TRBJ1-2,few,CASSPTGIYGYTF,TGCGCCAGCAGCCCGACAGGGATCTATGGCTACACCTTC
TRBV7-3,TRBD2,TRBJ2-5,.,CASSLTSGRETQYF,TGTGCCAGCAGCTTAACTAGCGGGAGAGAGACCCAGTACTTC
TRBV5-1,TRBD1,TRBJ1-1,.,CASSSGTGGTEAFF,TGCGCCAGCAGCTCCGGGACAGGGGGCACTGAAGCTTTCTTT
TRBV12-5,.,TRBJ1-1,.,CASGWRLRGVNTEAFF,TGTGCTAGTGGTTGGAGACTCAGGGGAGTGAACACTGAAGCTTTCTTT
TRBV6-6,.,TRBJ2-7,once,CASSHRTPYEQYF,TGTGCCAGCAGCCACAGGACCCCCTACGAGCAGTACTTC
TRBV7-2,TRBD2,TRBJ2-7,few,CASSLDPLRGTSYEQYF,TGTGCCAGCAGCTTAGACCCACTGCGGGGGACCTCCTACGAGCAGTACTTC
TRBV7-2,.,TRBJ2-2,.,CASSSIYSGELFF,TGTGCCAGCAGCTCGATATACTCCGGGGAGCTGTTTTTT
TRBV11-3,.,TRBJ1-1,.,CASSRGLNTEAFF,TGTGCCAGCAGTAGGGGTCTAAACACTGAAGCTTTCTTT
TRBV2,TRBD2,TRBJ2-7,.,CASTRTSGVGQYF,TGTGCCAGCACCCGGACTAGCGGGGTAGGGCAGTACTTC
TRBV5-1,.,TRBJ1-4,.,CASSLTATNEKLFF,TGCGCCAGCAGCTTGACAGCAACTAATGAAAAACTGTTTTTT
TRBV27,TRBD1,TRBJ2-1,.,CASSLSGTGGRGNEQFF,TGTGCCAGCAGTTTGTCCGGAACAGGGGGCAGAGGCAATGAGCAGTTCTTC
TRBV7-9,.,TRBJ2-5,.,CASSFGSTETQYF,TGTGCCAGCAGCTTCGGGTCCACGGAGACCCAGTACTTC
TRBV6-6,.,TRBJ1-1,.,CAVIGQGVTEAFF,TGTGCAGTAATTGGGCAGGGTGTCACTGAAGCTTTCTTT
TRBV7-6,.,TRBJ1-2,.,CASSLWPAMAGGAGYTF,TGTGCCAGCAGCTTATGGCCCGCCATGGCGGGCGGGGCGGGCTACACCTTC
TRBV25-1,TRBD1,TRBJ2-7,.,CASTPGTGHHEQYF,TGTGCCAGCACGCCCGGGACAGGTCACCACGAGCAGTACTTC
TRBV4-1,TRBD2,TRBJ2-5,.,CASSQVAGGNQETQYF,TGCGCCAGCAGCCAGGTAGCGGGGGGAAATCAAGAGACCCAGTACTTC
TRBV5-6,.,TRBJ2-3,.,CASSWAGSLGGTQYF,TGTGCCAGCAGCTGGGCCGGCAGCCTGGGGGGTACGCAGTATTTT
TRBV15,.,TRBJ2-1,once,CATSRGPGSYNEQFF,TGTGCCACCAGCAGAGGCCCGGGCTCCTACAATGAGCAGTTCTTC
TRBV4-3,.,TRBJ2-7,.,CASSQVTGSAYEQYF,TGCGCCAGCAGCCAAGTCACAGGGAGTGCCTACGAGCAGTACTTC
TRBV29-1,TRBD1,TRBJ2-7,.,CSVRDSLSYEQYF,TGCAGCGTCAGGGACAGTCTTTCTTACGAGCAGTACTTC
TRBV2,.,TRBJ1-6,.,CASSEAYEGRRNSPLHF,TGTGCCAGCAGTGAAGCGTATGAGGGGAGGAGGAATTCACCCCTCCACTTT
TRBV2,.,TRBJ2-3,.,CASSEYRASGWAASTDTQYF,TGTGCCAGCAGTGAATACAGGGCGAGTGGTTGGGCGGCTAGCACAGATACGCAGTATTTT
TRBV7-9,TRBD1,TRBJ1-1,few,CATSGQGNTEAFF,TGTGCCACCTCGGGACAGGGGAACACTGAAGCTTTCTTT
TRBV19,.,TRBJ1-1,.,CASSRRFGEAFF,TGTGCCAGTAGTAGGAGGTTTGGCGAAGCTTTCTTT
TRBV30,.,TRBJ1-4,.,CAWSRNEKLFF,TGTGCCTGGAGTCGTAATGAAAAACTGTTTTTT